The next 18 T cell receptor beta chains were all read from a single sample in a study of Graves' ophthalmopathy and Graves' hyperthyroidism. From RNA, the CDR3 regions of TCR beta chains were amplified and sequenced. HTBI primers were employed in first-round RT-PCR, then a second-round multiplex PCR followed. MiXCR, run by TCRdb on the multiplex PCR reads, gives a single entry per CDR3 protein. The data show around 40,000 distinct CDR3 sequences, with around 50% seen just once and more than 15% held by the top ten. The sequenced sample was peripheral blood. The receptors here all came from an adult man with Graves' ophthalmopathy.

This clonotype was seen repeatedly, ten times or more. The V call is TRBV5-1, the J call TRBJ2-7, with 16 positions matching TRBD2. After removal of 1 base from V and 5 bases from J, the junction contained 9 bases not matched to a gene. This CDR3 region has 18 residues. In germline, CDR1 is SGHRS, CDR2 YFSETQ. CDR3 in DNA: TGCGCCAGCAGCTTGACGGGACTAGCGGGAGGGCTAGCCCACGAGCAGTACTTC. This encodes CASSLTGLAGGLAHEQYF.

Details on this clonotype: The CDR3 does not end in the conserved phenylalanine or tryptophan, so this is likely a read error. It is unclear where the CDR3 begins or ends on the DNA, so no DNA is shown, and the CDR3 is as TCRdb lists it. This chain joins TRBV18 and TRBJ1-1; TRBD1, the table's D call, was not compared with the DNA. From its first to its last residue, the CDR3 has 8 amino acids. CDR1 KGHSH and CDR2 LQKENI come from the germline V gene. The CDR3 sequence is CASSPLPP.

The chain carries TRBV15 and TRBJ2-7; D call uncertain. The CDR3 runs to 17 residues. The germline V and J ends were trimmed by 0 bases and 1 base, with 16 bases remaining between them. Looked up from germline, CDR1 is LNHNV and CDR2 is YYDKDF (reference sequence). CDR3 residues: CATSRDAGNKYSYEQYF. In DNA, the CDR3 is TGTGCCACCAGCAGAGATGCAGGAAATAAGTATTCCTACGAGCAGTACTTC.

CDR3 nucleotides: TGTGCCAGCAGCCTAGAAGGGGGCAGGTACGATACGCAGTATTTT. Amino acids: CASSLEGGRYDTQYF. The J gene is TRBJ2-3, the V gene TRBV9, with 7 bases fitting TRBD1. J lost 6 bases, V lost 4 bases, and 11 bases had no gene match. CDR1 is SGDLS and CDR2 is YYNGEE in the germline V gene. This CDR3 contains 15 residues.

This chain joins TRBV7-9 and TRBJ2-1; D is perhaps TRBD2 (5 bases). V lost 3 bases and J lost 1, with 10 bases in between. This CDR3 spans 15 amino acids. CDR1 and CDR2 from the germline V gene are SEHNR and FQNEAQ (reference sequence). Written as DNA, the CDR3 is TGTGCCAGCAGCTTGGCTCGGGGTTCCTACAATGAGCAGTTCTTC. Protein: CASSLARGSYNEQFF.

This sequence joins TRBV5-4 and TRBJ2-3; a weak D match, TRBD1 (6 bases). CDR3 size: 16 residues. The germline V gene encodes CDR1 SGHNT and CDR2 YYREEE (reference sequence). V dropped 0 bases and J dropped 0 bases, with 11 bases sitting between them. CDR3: CASSLGGPSSTDTQYF. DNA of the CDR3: TGTGCCAGCAGCTTGGGGGGGCCCAGTAGCACAGATACGCAGTATTTT.

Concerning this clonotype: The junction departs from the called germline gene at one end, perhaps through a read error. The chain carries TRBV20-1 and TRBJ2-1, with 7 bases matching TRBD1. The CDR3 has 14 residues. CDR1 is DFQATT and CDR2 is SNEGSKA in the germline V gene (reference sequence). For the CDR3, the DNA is TGCGGTGCTGGACCAGGGGGTTCCTACAATGAGCAGTTCTTC. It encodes CGAGPGGSYNEQFF.

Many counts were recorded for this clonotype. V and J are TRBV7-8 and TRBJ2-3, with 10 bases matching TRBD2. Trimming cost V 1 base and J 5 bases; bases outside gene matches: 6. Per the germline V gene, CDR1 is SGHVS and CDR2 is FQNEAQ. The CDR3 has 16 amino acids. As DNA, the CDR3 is TGTGCCAGCAGCTTAGTCGCTAGCGGGAGTGGAGATACGCAGTATTTT. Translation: CASSLVASGSGDTQYF.

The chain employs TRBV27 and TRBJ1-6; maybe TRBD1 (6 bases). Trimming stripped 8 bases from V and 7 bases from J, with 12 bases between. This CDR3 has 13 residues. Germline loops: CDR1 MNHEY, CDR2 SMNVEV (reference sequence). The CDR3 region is CASQTGLNSPLHF. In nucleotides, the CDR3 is TGTGCCAGCCAGACAGGCTTAAATTCACCCCTCCACTTT.

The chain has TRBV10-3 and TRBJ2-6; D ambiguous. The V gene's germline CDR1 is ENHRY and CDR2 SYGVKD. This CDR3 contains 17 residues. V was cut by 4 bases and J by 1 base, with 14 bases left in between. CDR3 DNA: TGTGCCATCAGTGGGGTCAGGCTGGGATCTGGGGCCAACGTCCTGACTTTC. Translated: CAISGVRLGSGANVLTF.

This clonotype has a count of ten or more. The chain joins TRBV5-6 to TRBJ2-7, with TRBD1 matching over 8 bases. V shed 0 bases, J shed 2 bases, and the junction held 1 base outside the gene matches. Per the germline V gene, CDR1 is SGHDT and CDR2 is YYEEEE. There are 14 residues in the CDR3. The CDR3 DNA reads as TGTGCCAGCAGCTTGGGGACAGGGCCCTACGAGCAGTACTTC. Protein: CASSLGTGPYEQYF. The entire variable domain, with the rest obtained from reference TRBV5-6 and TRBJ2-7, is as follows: DAGVTQSPTHLIKTRGQQVTLRCSPKSGHDTVSWYQQALGQGPQFIFQYYEEEERQRGNFPDRFSGHQFPNYSSELNVNALLLGDSALYLCASSLGTGPYEQYFGPGTRLTVT.

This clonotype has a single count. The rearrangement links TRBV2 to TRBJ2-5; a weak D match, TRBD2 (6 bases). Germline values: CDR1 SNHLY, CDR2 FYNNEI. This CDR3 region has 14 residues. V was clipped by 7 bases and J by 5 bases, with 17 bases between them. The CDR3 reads CASMGTLLRETQYF. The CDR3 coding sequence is TGTGCCAGCATGGGGACTTTATTAAGGGAGACCCAGTACTTC.

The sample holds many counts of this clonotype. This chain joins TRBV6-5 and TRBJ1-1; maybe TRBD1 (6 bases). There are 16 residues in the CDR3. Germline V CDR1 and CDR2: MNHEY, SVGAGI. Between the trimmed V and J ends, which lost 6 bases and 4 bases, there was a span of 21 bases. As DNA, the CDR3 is TGTGCCAGCAGCCGGTCCACGGGGGGGCTTGGCACTGAAGCTTTCTTT. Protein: CASSRSTGGLGTEAFF.

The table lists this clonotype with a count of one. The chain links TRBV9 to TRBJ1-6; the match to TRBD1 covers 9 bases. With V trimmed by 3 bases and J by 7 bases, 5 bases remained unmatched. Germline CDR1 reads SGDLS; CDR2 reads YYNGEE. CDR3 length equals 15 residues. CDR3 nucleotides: TGTGCCAGCAGCGGCAGACAGGGGGGAAATTCACCCCTCCACTTT. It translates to CASSGRQGGNSPLHF.

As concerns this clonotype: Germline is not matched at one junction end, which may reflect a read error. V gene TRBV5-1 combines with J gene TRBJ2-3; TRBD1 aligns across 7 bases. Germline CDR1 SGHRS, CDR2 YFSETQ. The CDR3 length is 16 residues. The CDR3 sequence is CSSSRVGTVGTDTQYF. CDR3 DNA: TGCTCCAGCAGCAGAGTCGGGACAGTGGGTACAGATACGCAGTATTTC.

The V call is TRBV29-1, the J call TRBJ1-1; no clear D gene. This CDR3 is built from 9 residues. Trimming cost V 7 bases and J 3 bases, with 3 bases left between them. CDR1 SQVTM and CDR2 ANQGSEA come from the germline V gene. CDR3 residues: CSADTEAFF. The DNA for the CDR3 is TGCAGCGCCGACACTGAAGCTTTCTTT.

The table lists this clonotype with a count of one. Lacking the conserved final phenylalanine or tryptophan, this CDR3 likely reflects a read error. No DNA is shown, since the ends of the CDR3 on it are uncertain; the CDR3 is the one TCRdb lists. This CDR3 reads CASSGAMPPTMSSC. V is TRBV6-4 and J is TRBJ2-1. Germline assignment: CDR1 MRHNA and CDR2 SNTAGT. A total of 14 residues make up the CDR3, ends included.

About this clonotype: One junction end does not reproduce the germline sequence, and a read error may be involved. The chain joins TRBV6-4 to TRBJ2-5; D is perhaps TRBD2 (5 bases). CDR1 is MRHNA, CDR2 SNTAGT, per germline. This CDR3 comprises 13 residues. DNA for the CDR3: TGTGTCAGCAGTGAACGGGAAACAGAGACCCAGTACTTC. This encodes CVSSERETETQYF.